Described below is a single T cell receptor beta chain sequence and its context. It lacks a known antigen. Qualities for individual bases were not recorded, and no much larger clone is one base off. This entry is derived from a study of cytomegalovirus exposure and HLA in healthy donors (dated by TCRdb to about 2017). For context, the study as a whole: According to a later analysis, the 110 or so validation repertoires were produced on the same platform as the 680 or so repertoires of the first cohort. The study aimed to test whether signatures of past pathogen exposure could be identified by cataloging public T cell receptors. In addition to the first cohort of approximately 670 subjects, a separate validation cohort of around 110 different subjects was used. To predict cytomegalovirus infection status, the study combined high-throughput TCR immunosequencing, statistical association of individual TCRs with disease status, and machine learning.

The full study reports these points: In the study, approximately 160 TCR beta chains were listed as associated with cytomegalovirus. Most TCR sequences were observed very rarely across donors, whereas some public TCRs were present in many individuals. A few of the identified cytomegalovirus-associated TCR beta chains were confirmed in vitro to be specific for cytomegalovirus antigens. In both the original and validation cohorts, the classifier was reported to diagnose cytomegalovirus status with high specificity and sensitivity. A later analysis had no HLA typing for the validation cohort, so co-occurrence there was scored across all 130 or so repertoires. The authors suggested that the approach could potentially be generalized to other disease states and immunological phenotypes. A later analysis found that TCRs clustered in the first cohort also tended to co-occur in the approximately 120 validation repertoires, with approximately 94% of cluster scores above 0.

Donors formed part of the validation cohort, which comprised about 130 subjects and was distinct from the first cohort of over 500 subjects. Preparation of the library involved the immunoSEQ multiplex PCR assay. Processing in the source paper ran as follows. To diagnose cytomegalovirus status from the catalog of TCR beta chain sequences, a statistical classification framework was built. This immuneACCESS table, as held by TCRdb, lists in-frame sequences with V and J called but not all clones. Of the missing ones, under half trace to an unresolved V gene in checked studies; the others have no known cause. V, J and clone size derive from that table, while D and trimming were established from the DNA sequence. This sample is represented by around 250,000 clones; less than 95% of them were singletons. The ten largest clones capture just over 3% of the sample. V ends up 4 bases short and J 2 bases short, with an unmatched junction base count of 2. The CDR3 covers 14 residues, taking in both the cysteine and the phenylalanine. The DNA shown is the 42-base CDR3, in frame from base 1. Based on the germline V gene, the CDR1 and CDR2 sequences are MNHEY and SVGAGI.

Rearrangement joined TRBV6-5 to TRBJ1-5; the junction holds 7 bases that match TRBD1. The sequenced sample was PBMCs. The origin of this receptor is a woman aged 30 to 39 in good health and CMV-seronegative. In nucleotide form, the sequence is TGTGCCAGCAGTTCAGGGACAGGCAATCAGCCCCAGCATTTT. The encoded protein is CASSSGTGNQPQHF.